This T cell receptor beta chain derives from a study of PD-1 blockade in mismatch repair-deficient tumors. The wider study: Enrolled about 2013-2017, patients had progressing, pretreated mismatch repair-deficient cancers of 12 to 13 types. Regarding the study as a whole: Tumor-resident clones, often absent from pretreatment blood, expanded after pembrolizumab and then contracted.

Some clones are missing from TCRdb's copy, which holds only in-frame ones; the method was immunoSEQ multiplex PCR. The sample records some 48,000 clones, over 70% being singletons. J lost 5 bases, V lost 2 bases, and 5 bases had no gene match. Germline CDR1 is SQVTM and CDR2 is ANQGSEA. The CDR3 has 13 residues. Mismatch repair deficiency was confirmed in all patients, by PCR or immunohistochemistry. TCRs were sequenced from three patients responding to pembrolizumab. As concerns this clone: Its antigen is unidentified.

This clonotype was sampled from an adult with mismatch repair-deficient cancer. Here the sequenced sample was peripheral blood, taken 20 weeks after starting pembrolizumab. V is TRBV29-1 and J is TRBJ2-7; TRBD1 agrees at 8 bases. CDR3 residues: CSVEKDRGHEQYF. CDR3 bases: TGCAGCGTTGAAAAAGACAGGGGTCACGAGCAGTACTTC.